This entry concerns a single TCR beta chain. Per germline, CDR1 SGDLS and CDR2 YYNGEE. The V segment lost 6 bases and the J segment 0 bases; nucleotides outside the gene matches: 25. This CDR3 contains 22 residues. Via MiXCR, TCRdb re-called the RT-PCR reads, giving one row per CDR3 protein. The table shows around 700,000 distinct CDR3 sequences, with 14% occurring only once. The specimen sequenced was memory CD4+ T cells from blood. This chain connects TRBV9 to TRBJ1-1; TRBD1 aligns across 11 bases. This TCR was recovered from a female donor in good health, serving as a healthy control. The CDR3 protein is CASTHSSLVPGTGGSMNTEAFF. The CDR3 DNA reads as TGTGCCAGCACCCACTCCTCGCTAGTCCCCGGGACAGGGGGATCCATGAACACTGAAGCTTTCTTT.